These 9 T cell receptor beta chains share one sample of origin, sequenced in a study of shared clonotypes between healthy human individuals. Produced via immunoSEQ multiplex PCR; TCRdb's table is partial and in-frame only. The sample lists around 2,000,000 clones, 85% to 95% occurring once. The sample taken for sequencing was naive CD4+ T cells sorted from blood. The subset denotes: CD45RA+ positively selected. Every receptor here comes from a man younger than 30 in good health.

CDR3 bases: TGTGCCACCACTTGGGGTCCGGGCGGTCCTATGAACACTGAAGCTTTCTTT. The encoded protein is CATTWGPGGPMNTEAFF. This rearrangement joins TRBV19 to TRBJ1-1; D is undetermined. This CDR3 is 17 amino acids long. Trimming stripped 10 bases from V and 0 bases from J, with 24 bases between. The germline gives CDR1 LNHDA, CDR2 SQIVND (reference sequence).

The CDR3: CASSLVGVTANQPQHF. DNA for the CDR3: TGTGCCAGCAGCTTAGTGGGGGTGACGGCAAATCAGCCCCAGCATTTT. This chain connects TRBV7-3 to TRBJ1-5; the D gene is possibly TRBD1 (5 bases). The CDR3 is made up of 16 amino acids. The germline V and J ends were trimmed by 2 bases and 4 bases, with 15 bases remaining between them. The V gene's germline CDR1 is SGHTA and CDR2 FQGTGA.

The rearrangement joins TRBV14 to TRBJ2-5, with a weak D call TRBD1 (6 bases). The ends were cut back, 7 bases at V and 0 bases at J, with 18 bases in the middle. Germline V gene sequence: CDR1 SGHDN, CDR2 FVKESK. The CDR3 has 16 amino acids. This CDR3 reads CASNLTGDTYQETQYF. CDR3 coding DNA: TGTGCCAGCAACCTCACTGGGGACACCTACCAAGAGACCCAGTACTTC.

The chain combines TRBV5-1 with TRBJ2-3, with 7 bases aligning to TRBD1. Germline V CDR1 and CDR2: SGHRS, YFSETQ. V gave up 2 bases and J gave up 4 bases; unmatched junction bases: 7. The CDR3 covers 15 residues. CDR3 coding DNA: TGCGCCAGCAGCTTAGGGGGCCTCTTGTCAGATACGCAGTATTTT. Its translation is CASSLGGLLSDTQYF.

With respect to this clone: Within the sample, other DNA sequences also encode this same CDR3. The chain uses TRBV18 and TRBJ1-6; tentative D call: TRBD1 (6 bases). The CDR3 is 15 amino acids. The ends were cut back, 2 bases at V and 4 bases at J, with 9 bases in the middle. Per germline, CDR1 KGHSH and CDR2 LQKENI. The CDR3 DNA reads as TGTGCCAGCTCACCAAGCCAGGGGTATAATTCACCCCTCCACTTT. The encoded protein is CASSPSQGYNSPLHF.

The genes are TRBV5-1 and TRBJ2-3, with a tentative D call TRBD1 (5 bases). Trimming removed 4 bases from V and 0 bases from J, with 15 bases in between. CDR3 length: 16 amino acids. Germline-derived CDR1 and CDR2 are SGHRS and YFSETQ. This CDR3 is CASSQGVVASTDTQYF. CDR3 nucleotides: TGCGCCAGCAGCCAAGGGGTGGTGGCAAGCACAGATACGCAGTATTTT.

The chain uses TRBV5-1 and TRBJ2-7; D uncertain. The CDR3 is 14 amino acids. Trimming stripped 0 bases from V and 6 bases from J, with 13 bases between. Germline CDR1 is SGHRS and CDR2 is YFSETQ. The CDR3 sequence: CASSLVGILGEQYF. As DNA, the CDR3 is TGCGCCAGCAGCTTGGTGGGAATCCTAGGCGAGCAGTACTTC.

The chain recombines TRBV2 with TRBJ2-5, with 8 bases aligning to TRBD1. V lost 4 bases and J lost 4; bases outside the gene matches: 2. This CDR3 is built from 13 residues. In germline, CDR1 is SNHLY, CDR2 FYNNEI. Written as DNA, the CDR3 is TGTGCCAGCAGTGGGACAGGGAGAGAGACCCAGTACTTC. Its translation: CASSGTGRETQYF.

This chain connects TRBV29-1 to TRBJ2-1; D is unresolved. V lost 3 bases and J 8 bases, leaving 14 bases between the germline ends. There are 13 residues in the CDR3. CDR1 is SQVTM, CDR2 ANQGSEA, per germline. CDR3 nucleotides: TGCAGCGTTGAGCAATTGGCCGCGGATGAGCAGTTCTTC. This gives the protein CSVEQLAADEQFF.